Each of the 6 T cell receptor beta chains below was sequenced from the same sample in a study of shared clonotypes between healthy human individuals. Sequenced by immunoSEQ multiplex PCR; TCRdb stores in-frame clones only, minus some. The sample has 2 million to 2.5 million clones; about nine tenths are singletons. The specimen was naive CD4+ T cells from PBMCs. The sample's subset: CD45RA+ positively selected. Receptor source: a man younger than 30 in good health. Some clones in this sample may be carry-over from other donors' samples.

The J gene is TRBJ1-2, the V gene TRBV27; 9 nucleotides match TRBD1. With V trimmed by 5 bases and J by 8 bases, 9 bases remained unmatched. The CDR3 sequence is 14 residues long. Germline V lookup: CDR1 MNHEY, CDR2 SMNVEV (reference sequence). CDR3 loop: CASSPPGTGQGYTF. CDR3 bases: TGTGCCAGCAGTCCTCCCGGGACAGGGCAGGGCTACACCTTC.

This clone was counted a single time. The chain has TRBV7-8 and TRBJ2-3; 9 nucleotides line up with TRBD1. The J segment lost 2 bases and the V segment lost 4 bases, leaving 4 bases of the junction unmatched. Per the germline V gene, CDR1 is SGHVS and CDR2 is FQNEAQ. The CDR3 totals 15 residues. The DNA of the CDR3 is TGTGCCAGCAGCTACAGGGGGCTCGTCACAGATACGCAGTATTTT. It encodes CASSYRGLVTDTQYF.

V and J are TRBV14 and TRBJ1-1; TRBD1 is a possible D gene (6 bases). Germline lookup yields CDR1 SGHDN and CDR2 FVKESK. The CDR3 is 14 amino acids. Trimming removed 2 bases from V and 1 base from J, with 8 bases in between. In DNA form, the CDR3 reads TGTGCCAGCAGCCAAAGACAGGAGAACACTGAAGCTTTCTTT. Translating it yields CASSQRQENTEAFF.

V is TRBV5-4 and J is TRBJ1-2, with D tentatively TRBD1 (6 bases). The CDR3 extends over 14 amino acids. The germline gives CDR1 SGHNT, CDR2 YYREEE (reference sequence). The V end was cut by 4 bases, the J end by 3 bases, with 13 bases between. The CDR3 protein is CASSRADSHYGYTF. The CDR3 nucleotides are TGTGCCAGCAGCCGGGCGGACAGTCACTATGGCTACACCTTC.

The J gene is TRBJ2-7, the V gene TRBV29-1, with D uncertain. CDR1 is SQVTM and CDR2 is ANQGSEA in the germline V gene. Trimming removed 4 bases from V and 4 bases from J, with 17 bases in between. This CDR3 comprises 14 residues. The CDR3 nucleotides read TGCAGCGTTGCAAAGGAGAGGCTAATGTACGAGCAGTACTTC. This translates into CSVAKERLMYEQYF.

The chain is built from TRBV30 and TRBJ2-5; the D is unclear. Germline loops: CDR1 GTSNPN, CDR2 SVGIG (reference sequence). V was trimmed by 1 base and J by 7 bases, leaving 13 bases between them. CDR3 length: 13 amino acids. The CDR3 loop reads CAWSAGAPGTQYF. CDR3 coding DNA: TGTGCCTGGAGTGCCGGAGCCCCGGGGACCCAGTACTTC.